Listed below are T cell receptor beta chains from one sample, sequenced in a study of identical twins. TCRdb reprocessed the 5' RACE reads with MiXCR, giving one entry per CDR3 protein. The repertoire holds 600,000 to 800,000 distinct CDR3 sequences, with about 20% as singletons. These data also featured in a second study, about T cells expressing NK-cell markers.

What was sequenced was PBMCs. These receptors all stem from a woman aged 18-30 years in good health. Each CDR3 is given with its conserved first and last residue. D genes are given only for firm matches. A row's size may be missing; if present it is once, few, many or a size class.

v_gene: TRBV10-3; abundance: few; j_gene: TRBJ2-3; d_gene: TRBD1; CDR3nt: TGTGCCATCAGGACAGGGGGGGGCACAGATACGCAGTATTTT; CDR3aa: CAIRTGGGTDTQYF
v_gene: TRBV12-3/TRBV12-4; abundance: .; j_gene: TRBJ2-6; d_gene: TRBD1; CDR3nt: TGTGCCAGTATAAACAGGGGAGCGTCTGGGGCCAACGTCCTGACTTTC; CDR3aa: CASINRGASGANVLTF
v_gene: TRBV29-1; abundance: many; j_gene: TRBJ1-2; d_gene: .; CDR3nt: TGCAGCGTCACCCCCCGGGCCGGGGGGTATGGCTACACCTTC; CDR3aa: CSVTPRAGGYGYTF
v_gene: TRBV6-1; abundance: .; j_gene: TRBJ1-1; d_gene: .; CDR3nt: TGTGCCAGCACCAACCGAGGAAGGGGCACTGAAGCTTTCTTT; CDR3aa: CASTNRGRGTEAFF
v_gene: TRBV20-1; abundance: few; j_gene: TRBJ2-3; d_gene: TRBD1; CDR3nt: TGCAGTGCCCCCCTCGACAGGGGTACAGATACGCAGTATTTT; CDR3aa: CSAPLDRGTDTQYF
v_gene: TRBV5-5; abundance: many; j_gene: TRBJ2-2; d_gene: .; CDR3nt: TGTGCCAGCAGCTTTGCGCAGGGAAACACCGGGGAGCTGTTTTTT; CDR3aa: CASSFAQGNTGELFF
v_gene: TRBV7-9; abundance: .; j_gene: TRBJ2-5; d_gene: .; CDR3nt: TGTGCCAGCGCAATGCAGTTCCCGGAGACCCAGTACTTC; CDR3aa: CASAMQFPETQYF
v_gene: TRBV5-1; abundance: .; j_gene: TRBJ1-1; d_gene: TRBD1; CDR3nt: TGCGCCAGCAGCTTGGGGGACAGAACTCTAGGCACTGAAGCTTTCTTT; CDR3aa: CASSLGDRTLGTEAFF
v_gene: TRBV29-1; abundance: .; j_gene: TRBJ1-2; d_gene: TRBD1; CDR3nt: TGCAGCGTCGTGACAGGGGCTAACTATGGCTACACCTTC; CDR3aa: CSVVTGANYGYTF
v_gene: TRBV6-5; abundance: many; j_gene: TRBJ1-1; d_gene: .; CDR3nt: TGTGCCAGCAGTTACATGCTTGAAGCTTTCTTT; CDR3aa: CASSYMLEAFF
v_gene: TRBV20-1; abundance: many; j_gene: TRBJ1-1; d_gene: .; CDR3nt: TGCAGTGCTAGAGAAAACACTGAAGCTTTCTTT; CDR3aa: CSARENTEAFF
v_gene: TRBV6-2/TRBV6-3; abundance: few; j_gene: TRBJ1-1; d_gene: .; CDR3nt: TGTGCCAGCAGTCCGTACTTCAACAGCGGCGATGGGATAGAAGCTTTCTTT; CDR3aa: CASSPYFNSGDGIEAFF
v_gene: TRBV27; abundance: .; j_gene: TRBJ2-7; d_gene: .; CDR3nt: TGTGCCAGCAGTACCACCTGGGTAGTCTCCTACGAGCAGTACTTC; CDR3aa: CASSTTWVVSYEQYF
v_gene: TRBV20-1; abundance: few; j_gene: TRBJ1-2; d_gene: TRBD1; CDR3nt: TGCAGTGCTAGTAGACAGGGGGCTCATGGCTACACCTTC; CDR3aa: CSASRQGAHGYTF
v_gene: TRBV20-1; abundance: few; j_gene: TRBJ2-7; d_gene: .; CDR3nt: TGCAGTGCCCGGATATCTGGCCCCTACGAGCAGTACTTC; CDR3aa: CSARISGPYEQYF
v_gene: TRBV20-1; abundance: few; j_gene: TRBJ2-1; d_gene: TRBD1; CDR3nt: TGCAGTGCTAACGAGGACAGGGCCGGGAATGGATCCTACAATGAGCAGTTCTTC; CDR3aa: CSANEDRAGNGSYNEQFF
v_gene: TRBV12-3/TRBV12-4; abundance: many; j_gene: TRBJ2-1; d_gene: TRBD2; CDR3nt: TGTGCCACCTTCTTTAGCGGGGCTGACAATGAGCAGTTCTTC; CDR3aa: CATFFSGADNEQFF
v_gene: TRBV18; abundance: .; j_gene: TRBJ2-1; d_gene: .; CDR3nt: TGTGCCAGCGAACAGCGAGGAGGGGGGTTGGATGAGCAGTTCTTC; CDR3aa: CASEQRGGGLDEQFF
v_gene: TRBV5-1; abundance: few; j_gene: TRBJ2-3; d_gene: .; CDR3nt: TGCGCCAGCAGCTCCATCTCGGGGACCACAGATACGCAGTATTTT; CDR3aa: CASSSISGTTDTQYF
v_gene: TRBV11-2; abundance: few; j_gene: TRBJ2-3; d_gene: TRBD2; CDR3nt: TGTGCCAGCAGCTTATATATGGCCCGCCTAGCGGGGGCCACCTTCTACACAGATACGCAGTATTTT; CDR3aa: CASSLYMARLAGATFYTDTQYF
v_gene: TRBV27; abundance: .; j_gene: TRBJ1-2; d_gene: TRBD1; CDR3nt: TGTGCCAGCAGCACGGGGACAGGGCCGATTGAGGGCTACACCTTC; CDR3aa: CASSTGTGPIEGYTF
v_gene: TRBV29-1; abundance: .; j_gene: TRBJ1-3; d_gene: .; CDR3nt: TGCAGCGTAACCGACAGGACAGGAAACACCATATATTTT; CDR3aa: CSVTDRTGNTIYF
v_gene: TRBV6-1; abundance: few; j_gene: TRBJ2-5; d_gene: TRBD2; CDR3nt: TGTGCCAGTCGGGAGGGTGGACGAGAGACCCAGTACTTC; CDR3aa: CASREGGRETQYF
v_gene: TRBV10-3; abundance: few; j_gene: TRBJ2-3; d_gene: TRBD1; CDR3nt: TGTGCCACCGGAAAGGACAGGGGCCAGGGAGATACGCAGTATTTT; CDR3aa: CATGKDRGQGDTQYF
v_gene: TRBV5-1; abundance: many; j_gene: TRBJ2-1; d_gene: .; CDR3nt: TGCGCCAGCAGCTCGTGGGCTAGCGAAGGGAATGAGCAGTTCTTC; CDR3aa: CASSSWASEGNEQFF
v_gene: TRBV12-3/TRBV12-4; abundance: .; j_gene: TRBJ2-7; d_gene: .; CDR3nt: TGTGCCAGCAGTCCAGGAAACTGGACACATTGGGACGAGCAGTACTTC; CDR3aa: CASSPGNWTHWDEQYF
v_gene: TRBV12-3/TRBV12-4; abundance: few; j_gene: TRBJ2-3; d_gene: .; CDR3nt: TGTGCCAGCAGTTTGGGGGGAGGTTTAAGCACAGATACGCAGTATTTT; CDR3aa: CASSLGGGLSTDTQYF
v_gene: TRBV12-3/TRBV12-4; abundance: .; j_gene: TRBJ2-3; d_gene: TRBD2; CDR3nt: TGTGCCAGCAGCGCGGGAGATCGCCCTAGCACAGATACGCAGTATTTT; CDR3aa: CASSAGDRPSTDTQYF